The clone carrying this T cell receptor (beta chain) was recorded a few times. Its cognate antigen is unknown. As every portion of the isolated RNA was reverse transcribed, the sequencing read expressed TCRB transcripts. Assay: immunoSEQ multiplex PCR; the TCRdb copy retains only in-frame clones and omits some. There are 600,000 to 700,000 clones in the sample; 13% occur only once, and 0.022% lies in the top ten. The sample is drawn from a study of beta chain features in type 1 diabetes. Overall study findings and caveats: Shorter TCRB CDR3s, moderately but significantly so, marked every one of the four CD4+ subsets in Type 1 diabetes patients.

Source material: naive CD4+ T cells from blood. The receptor comes from a man younger than 30 with type 1 diabetes.

This chain's CDR3 is CASSLTNQETQYF. CDR3 DNA sequence: TGTGCCAGCAGCTTGACTAATCAAGAGACCCAGTACTTC. The chain carries TRBV5-6 and TRBJ2-5; D is unresolved. The CDR3 is made up of 13 amino acids. The V gene lost 1 base and the J gene lost 2 bases, with 6 bases spanning the gap. Germline V CDR1 and CDR2: SGHDT, YYEEEE. The entire variable domain, with the rest obtained from reference TRBV5-6 and TRBJ2-5, is as follows: DAGVTQSPTHLIKTRGQQVTLRCSPKSGHDTVSWYQQALGQGPQFIFQYYEEEERQRGNFPDRFSGHQFPNYSSELNVNALLLGDSALYLCASSLTNQETQYFGPGTRLLVL.